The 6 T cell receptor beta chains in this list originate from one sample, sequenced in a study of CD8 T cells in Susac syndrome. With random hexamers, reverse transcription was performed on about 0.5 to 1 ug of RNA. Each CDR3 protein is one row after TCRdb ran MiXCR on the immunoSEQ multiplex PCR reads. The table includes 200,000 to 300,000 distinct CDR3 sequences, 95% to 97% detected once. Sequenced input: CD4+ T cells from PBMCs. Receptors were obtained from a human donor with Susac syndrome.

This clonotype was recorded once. This chain's CDR3 is CASGTRAYEQYF. CDR3 nucleotide sequence: TGTGCTAGTGGGACTAGAGCCTACGAGCAGTACTTC. V gene TRBV12-5 combines with J gene TRBJ2-7; perhaps TRBD2 as D (6 bases). CDR3 length: 12 residues. Trimming removed 6 bases at V and 2 bases at J, with 8 bases between. Germline CDR1 and CDR2: LGHNT and FRNRAP. The full variable domain, rest sourced from reference TRBV12-5 and TRBJ2-7, is DARVTQTPRHKVTEMGQEVTMRCQPILGHNTVFWYRQTMMQGLELLAYFRNRAPLDDSGMPKDRFSAEMPDATLATLKIQPSEPRDSAVYFCASGTRAYEQYFGPGTRLTVT.

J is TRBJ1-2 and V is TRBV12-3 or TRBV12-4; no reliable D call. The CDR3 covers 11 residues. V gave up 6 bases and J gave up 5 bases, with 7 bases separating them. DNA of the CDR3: TGTGCCAGCAGCGACACATATGGCTACACCTTC. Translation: CASSDTYGYTF.

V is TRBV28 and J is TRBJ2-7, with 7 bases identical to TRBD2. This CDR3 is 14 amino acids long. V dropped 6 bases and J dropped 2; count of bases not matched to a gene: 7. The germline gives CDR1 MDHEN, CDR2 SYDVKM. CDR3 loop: CASRGGGSPYEQYF. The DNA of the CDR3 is TGTGCCAGCAGGGGGGGAGGGTCTCCCTACGAGCAGTACTTC.

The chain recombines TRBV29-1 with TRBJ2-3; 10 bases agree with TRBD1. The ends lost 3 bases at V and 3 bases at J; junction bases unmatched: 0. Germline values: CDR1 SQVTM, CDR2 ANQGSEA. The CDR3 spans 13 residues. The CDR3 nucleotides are TGCAGCGTTGAGGACAGGGGGACAGATACGCAGTATTTT. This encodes CSVEDRGTDTQYF.

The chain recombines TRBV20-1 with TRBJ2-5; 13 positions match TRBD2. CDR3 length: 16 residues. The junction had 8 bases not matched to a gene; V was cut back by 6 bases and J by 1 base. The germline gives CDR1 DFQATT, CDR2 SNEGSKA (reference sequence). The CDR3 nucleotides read TGCAGTGCCATCTCCGGGACTAGCGGGACCCAAGAGACCCAGTACTTC. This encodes CSAISGTSGTQETQYF.

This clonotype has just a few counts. This chain's CDR3 is CSVKTSGSSYEQYF. The CDR3 nucleotides read TGCAGCGTTAAGACTAGCGGGAGCTCCTACGAGCAGTACTTC. The chain uses TRBV29-1 and TRBJ2-7; 12 bases align to TRBD2. Germline-derived CDR1 and CDR2 are SQVTM and ANQGSEA. The CDR3 spans 14 residues. Unmatched junction bases numbered 2, after V lost 5 bases and J lost 0 bases.